This T cell receptor (beta chain) was observed in a study of T cell responses to AZD1222 COVID-19 vaccine. As to this clone: Antigen: not known.

Clones were read by immunoSEQ multiplex PCR, and TCRdb kept only the in-frame ones, dropping some. Among about 120,000 clones listed, over 80% were seen once. Germline CDR1 reads MDHEN; CDR2 reads SYDVKM. The length of the CDR3 is 17 residues. V dropped 4 bases and J dropped 4; count of bases not matched to a gene: 14. Study findings and constraints: Reportedly, nearly half the spike-specific TCRs target unmutated variant regions. After the peak T cell response, and only then, were repertoires sampled. Rises in breadth and depth of Spike-specific TCRs came after two AZD1222 doses.

The sample here was peripheral blood, taken 28 days after the second AZD1222 dose. The clonotype originates from an adult who received the AZD1222 COVID-19 vaccine. The chain is built from TRBV28 and TRBJ2-5, with 8 bases identical to TRBD1. CDR3 coding DNA: TGTGCCAGCAGTTCGTCTACCGTCGACAGGGGAGGAGAGACCCAGTACTTC. Translating gives CASSSSTVDRGGETQYF.